This T cell receptor (beta chain) comes out of a study of OX40 agonist ivuxolimab in advanced cancers. Losses at the gene ends were 5 bases for V and 4 bases for J; bases not matched to a gene: 3. Germline CDR1 SNHLY, CDR2 FYNNEI. The CDR3 covers 14 residues. Only in-frame clones appear in the TCRdb table, and some are missing; sequencing was by immunoSEQ multiplex PCR. Of 60,000 to 80,000 clones listed, more than 65% are singletons. The chain joins TRBV2 to TRBJ2-4, with TRBD2 matching over 9 bases. This clonotype was sampled from an adult with an advanced solid tumor such as melanoma, head and neck, liver or kidney cancer. This material consisted of CD4+ or CD8+ T cells sorted from blood, taken in a trial of the OX40 agonist ivuxolimab. CDR3 bases: TGTGCCAGCAGTCTACTAGCGGGTAAAAACATTCAGTACTTC. Translated: CASSLLAGKNIQYF. The whole variable domain, filled in from reference TRBV2 and TRBJ2-4, reads EPEVTQTPSHQVTQMGQEVILRCVPISNHLYFYWYRQILGQKVEFLVSFYNNEISEKSEIFDDQFSVERPDGSNFTLKIRSTKLEDSAMYFCASSLLAGKNIQYFGAGTRLSVL.